This T cell receptor beta chain was sequenced for a study of T cells in Graves' hyperthyroidism and ophthalmopathy. Broader study findings: Model predictions of ophthalmopathy came a median around 6.5 months before onset.

With respect to this clonotype: What it binds is unknown.

Amplification targeted TCR beta CDR3 regions from RNA transcripts. The study used the HTBI primer set for a first-round RT-PCR of the TCR CDR3. TCRdb redid the calling of the multiplex PCR reads with MiXCR, one entry per CDR3 protein. The sample consists of approximately 640,000 distinct CDR3 sequences, around a sixth of them appearing once. This clonotype was sampled from a man aged 50 to 59 with Graves' hyperthyroidism. The sequenced material came from blood.

The CDR3 DNA follows: TGTGCCAGCAGTTACTCCTCCGGACCGGGGGCGGCTGAAGCTTTCTTT. Translation: CASSYSSGPGAAEAFF. This chain links TRBV6-5 with TRBJ1-1, with TRBD1 as a possible D gene (6 bases). V was clipped by 0 bases and J by 6 bases, with 17 bases between them. Germline V gives CDR1 MNHEY, CDR2 SVGAGI. CDR3 length equals 16 residues.